The T cell receptor (beta chain) described here comes from a study of T cells after posttransplantation cyclophosphamide. The ends lost 0 bases at V and 2 bases at J; junction bases unmatched: 1. This CDR3 comprises 16 residues. CDR1 and CDR2 (germline): SGHRS, YFSETQ. TCRdb keeps only in-frame clones here, not all; method: immunoSEQ multiplex PCR. The table shows about 21,000 clones, with 65% to 90% occurring only once. The study, taken as a whole, reports: Later post-transplant blood repertoires were often dominated by donor CD8+ memory clones.

Comments on this clone: The antigen remains undetermined.

Methotrexate plus calcineurin inhibitor accompanied controls' myeloablative marrow transplants; sampling was 1 year later. Sequencing was performed on PBMCs, taken 362 days after allogeneic stem cell transplant with calcineurin inhibitor and methotrexate. This rearrangement joins TRBV5-1 to TRBJ2-2; 10 bases are a match to TRBD2. This clonotype originated in a female patient younger than 45 who received an allogeneic stem cell transplant from an unrelated donor, was CMV-positive, and had acute and chronic GVHD. The graft donor may have contributed some T cells. Written as DNA, the CDR3 is TGCGCCAGCAGCTTGGGACTAGCGGGTAACACCGGGGAGCTGTTTTTT. Encoded protein: CASSLGLAGNTGELFF.